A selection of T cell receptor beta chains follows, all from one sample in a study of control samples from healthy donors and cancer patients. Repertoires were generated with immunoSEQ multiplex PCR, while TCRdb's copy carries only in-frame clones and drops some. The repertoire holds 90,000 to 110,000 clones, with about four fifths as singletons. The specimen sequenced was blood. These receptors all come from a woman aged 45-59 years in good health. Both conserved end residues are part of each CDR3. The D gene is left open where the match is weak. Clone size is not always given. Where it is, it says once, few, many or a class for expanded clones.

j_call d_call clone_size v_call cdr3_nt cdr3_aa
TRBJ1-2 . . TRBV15 TGTGCCACCAGCAGAGATCTCGGGGGCGCCTATGGCTACACCTTC CATSRDLGGAYGYTF
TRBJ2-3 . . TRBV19 TGTGCCAGTAGTACAAACCGGGAAGAGCTTGCAGATACGCAGTATTTT CASSTNREELADTQYF
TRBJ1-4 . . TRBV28 TGTGCCAGCAGTTTAACATACAGGGAAAAACTGTTTTTT CASSLTYREKLFF
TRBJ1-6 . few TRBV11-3 TGTGCCAGCAGCTTAGGCGGGAATTCACCCCTCCACTTT CASSLGGNSPLHF
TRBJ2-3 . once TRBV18 TGTGCCAGCTCAAACAGGGGAGGAAGGACAGATACGCAGTATTTT CASSNRGGRTDTQYF
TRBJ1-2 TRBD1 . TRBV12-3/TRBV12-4 TGTGCCAGCAGTTTCGGGACAGACTATGGCTACACCTTC CASSFGTDYGYTF
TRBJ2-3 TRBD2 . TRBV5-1 TGCGCCAGCAGGTTGACTAGCGGGGGGCTCACAGATACGCAGTATTTT CASRLTSGGLTDTQYF
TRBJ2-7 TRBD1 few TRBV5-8 TGTGCCAGCAGCTTGGCCGGGACAGGGGGCTCCGAGCAGTACTTC CASSLAGTGGSEQYF
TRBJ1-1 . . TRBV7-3 TGTGCCAGCAGCTTACGGTGGGGCACTGAAGCTTTCTTT CASSLRWGTEAFF
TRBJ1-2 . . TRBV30 TGTGCCTGGACTTCGACCGGACACCCTAACTATGGCTACACCTTC CAWTSTGHPNYGYTF
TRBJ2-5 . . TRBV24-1 TGTGCCACCAGTGGCGGAGACCAAGAGACCCAGTACTTC CATSGGDQETQYF
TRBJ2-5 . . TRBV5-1 TGCGCCGCACCCCAGGGGAGAGAGACCCAGTACTTC CAAPQGRETQYF
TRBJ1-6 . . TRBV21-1 TGTGCCAGCAGCAAAGAGTGGACACACGATAATTCACCCCTCCACTTT CASSKEWTHDNSPLHF
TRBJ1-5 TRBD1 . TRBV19 TGTGCCAGTAGTGTCGGGACAGGGGGCGGTCAGCCCCAGCATTTT CASSVGTGGGQPQHF
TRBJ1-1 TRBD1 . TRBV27 TGTGCCAGCAGTGGACCGGGACAGGGGTTCACTGAAGCTTTCTTT CASSGPGQGFTEAFF
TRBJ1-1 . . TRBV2 TGTGCCAGCAGTGAGAGTGATTTGGGGATCTCTGAAGCTTTCTTT CASSESDLGISEAFF
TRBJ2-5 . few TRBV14 TGTGCCAGCAGCCAAGATCTTCGGAAGACCCAGTACTTC CASSQDLRKTQYF
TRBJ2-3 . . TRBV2 TGTGCCAGCAGTCCACGACCGCCCCCCACAGATACGCAGTATTTT CASSPRPPPTDTQYF
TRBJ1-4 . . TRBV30 TGTGCCTGCTATGCGGGTAATGAAAAACTGTTTTTT CACYAGNEKLFF
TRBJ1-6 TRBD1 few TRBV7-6 TGTGCCAGCAGCTTAGTCCCATGGACAGGGAATAATTCACCCCTCCACTTT CASSLVPWTGNNSPLHF
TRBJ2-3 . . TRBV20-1 TGCAGTGCTAGTGAGGGGAGCACAGATACGCAGTATTTT CSASEGSTDTQYF
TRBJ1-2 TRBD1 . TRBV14 TGTGCCAGCAGCCAAGCGGGGACAGGGACGTTCTATGGCTACACCTTC CASSQAGTGTFYGYTF
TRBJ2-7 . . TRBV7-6 TGTGCCAGCAGCTTAGGGGGACTTGCCTCCTACGAGCAGTACTTC CASSLGGLASYEQYF
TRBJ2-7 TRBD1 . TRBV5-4 TGTGCCAGCAGCAACCCGGGACAGGGTTTCTACGAGCAGTACTTC CASSNPGQGFYEQYF
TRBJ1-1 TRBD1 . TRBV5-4 TGTGCCAGCAGCTTCGGACAGGTGACTGAAGCTTTCTTT CASSFGQVTEAFF
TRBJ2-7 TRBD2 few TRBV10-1 TGCGCCAGCAGTGAGTCGCCCCTTGGTGTTGGCGGGGGGCACTCCTACGAGCAGTACTTC CASSESPLGVGGGHSYEQYF
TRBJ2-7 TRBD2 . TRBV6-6 TGTGCCAGCAGTTACGAATCGGGGGGCTACGAGCAGTACTTC CASSYESGGYEQYF
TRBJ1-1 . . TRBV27 TGTGCCAGCAGTTACGACAGGAACACTGAAGCTTTCTTT CASSYDRNTEAFF
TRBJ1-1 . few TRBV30 TGTGCCTGGAGTGTGAGAGGGAACACTGAAGCTTTCTTT CAWSVRGNTEAFF
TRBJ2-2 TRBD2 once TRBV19 TGTGCCACCTCTCAGCGGGGAAACGCCGGGGAGCTGTTTTTT CATSQRGNAGELFF
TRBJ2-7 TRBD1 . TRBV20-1 TGCAGTGCTAGTAACAGGGCAGGGGGCGCGTACGAGCAGTACTTC CSASNRAGGAYEQYF
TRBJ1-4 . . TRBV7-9 TGTGCCAGCAGCTTAACGAATCTCAATGAAAAACTGTTTTTT CASSLTNLNEKLFF
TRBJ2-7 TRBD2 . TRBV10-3 TGTGCCATCAGTACAGCCTCCGGGGGGGCCTCCTACGAGCAGTACTTC CAISTASGGASYEQYF
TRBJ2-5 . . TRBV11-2 TGTGCCAGCAGCCAACAGGGTCTTAGAGAGACCCAGTACTTC CASSQQGLRETQYF
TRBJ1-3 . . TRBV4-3 TGCGCCAGCAGCCGTACTCGGATCTCTGGAAACACCATATATTTT CASSRTRISGNTIYF
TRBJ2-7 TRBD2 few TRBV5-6 TGTGCCAGCAGCTTGGGACTCTTTACTAGCGGGCTAGCCTACGAGCAGTACTTC CASSLGLFTSGLAYEQYF
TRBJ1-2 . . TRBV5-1 TGCGCCAGCAGCTTGGAGAGGGGAAGAGGCGGCTACACCTTC CASSLERGRGGYTF
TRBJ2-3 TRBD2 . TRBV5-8 TGTGCCAGCAGCCCACGACTAGCGGAGGCAGGCACAGATACGCAGTATTTT CASSPRLAEAGTDTQYF
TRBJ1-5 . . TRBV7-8 TGTGCCAGCAGCTTAGTTGGCGGCAGGAACAATCAGCCCCAGCATTTT CASSLVGGRNNQPQHF
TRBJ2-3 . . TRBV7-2 TGTGCCAGCAGCTTAGTCGGCGACTTGACAGATACGCAGTATTTT CASSLVGDLTDTQYF
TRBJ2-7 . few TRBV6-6 TGTGCCAGCAGTTTCGGGACGGTTAGCTCCTACGAGCAGTACTTC CASSFGTVSSYEQYF
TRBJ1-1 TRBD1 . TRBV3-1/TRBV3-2 TGTGCCAGCAGACAGGGGGCGTCTCCTGAAGCTTTCTTT CASRQGASPEAFF
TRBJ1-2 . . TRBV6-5 TGTGCCAGCAGTTACTCGGCAGGGTTGGATTTCTATGGCTACACCTTC CASSYSAGLDFYGYTF
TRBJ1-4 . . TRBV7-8 TGTGCCAGCAGCTTAGCGGGAGGAACTAATGAAAAACTGTTTTTT CASSLAGGTNEKLFF
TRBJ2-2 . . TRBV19 TGTGCCAGTACCTCTGGGAGGCCCCGTACCGGGGAGCTGTTTTTT CASTSGRPRTGELFF
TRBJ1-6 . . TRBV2 TGTGCCAGCAGTGTTCAGGGTAACAATTCACCCCTCCACTTT CASSVQGNNSPLHF
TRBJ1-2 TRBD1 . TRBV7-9 TGTGCCAGCAGCTTAACGGGACAGGGAGATAACTATGGCTACACCTTC CASSLTGQGDNYGYTF
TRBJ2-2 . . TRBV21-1 TGTGCCAGCAGCAAGGGGGGCCCGGGGGGAACTAGCGACGGCACCGGGGAGCTGTTTTTT CASSKGGPGGTSDGTGELFF
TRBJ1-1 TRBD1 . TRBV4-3 TGCGCCAGCAGCCGTCAGGGGGGGAACACTGAAGCTTTCTTT CASSRQGGNTEAFF
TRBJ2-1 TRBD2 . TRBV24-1 TGTGCCACCAGTGATTCCACTAGCGGGAGTTTAGATGAGCAGTTCTTC CATSDSTSGSLDEQFF
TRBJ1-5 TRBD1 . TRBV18 TGTGCCAGCTCACCAGGACAGGGAAATCAGCCCCAGCATTTT CASSPGQGNQPQHF
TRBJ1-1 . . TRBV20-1 TGCAGTGCTATTACACGTGAAGCTTTCTTT CSAITREAFF
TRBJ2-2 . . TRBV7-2 TGTGCCAGCAGCTTAGCCGGCCAGGGACACACCGGGGAGCTGTTTTTT CASSLAGQGHTGELFF